This T cell receptor beta chain was profiled in a study of cytomegalovirus exposure and HLA in healthy donors (dated by TCRdb to about 2017). Turning to the overall study: According to a later analysis, the 110 or so validation repertoires were produced on the same platform as the roughly 600 repertoires of the first cohort. The study aimed to test whether signatures of past pathogen exposure could be identified by cataloging public T cell receptors. Besides the first cohort of approximately 670 subjects, a separate validation cohort made up of roughly 120 different subjects was used. To predict cytomegalovirus infection status, the study combined high-throughput TCR immunosequencing, statistical association of individual TCRs with disease status, and machine learning.

The donors were included in the validation cohort of 90 to 150 subjects, a group kept apart from the roughly 700-subject first cohort. Broad study findings and their caveats: According to the authors, the approach could potentially be generalized to other disease states and immunological phenotypes. Subsequent analysis determined that TCRs grouped into clusters in the first cohort also showed a tendency toward co-occurrence across the approximately 120 validation repertoires, and 85% to 95% of cluster scores exceeded 0. A later analysis lacked HLA typing for the validation cohort, so it scored co-occurrence in that cohort across all 120 or so repertoires. A few of the identified cytomegalovirus-associated TCR beta chains were confirmed in vitro to be specific for cytomegalovirus antigens. In both the original and validation cohorts, the classifier was reported to diagnose cytomegalovirus status with high specificity and sensitivity. The study gave a list of around 170 TCR beta chains associated with cytomegalovirus. Across donors, most TCR sequences were observed very rarely, whereas some public TCRs were present in many individuals.

This clone was observed once. This clone's antigen is unknown. Per-base qualities were not stored, and no clone one base away is much larger. Preparation of the library involved the immunoSEQ multiplex PCR assay. On the authors' methods: To diagnose cytomegalovirus status from the catalog of TCR beta chain sequences, a statistical classification framework was built. The table comes from immuneACCESS by way of TCRdb, which keeps in-frame sequences with V and J called. Part of the clones is missing from these tables; in studies checked, under half for an unresolved V gene and the rest for unknown reasons. V, J and clone size are those of that table, while D and trimming were read from the DNA. For this sample there are approximately 46,000 clones; roughly nine tenths appear just once. More than 1.4% of the sample is in the top ten clones. The CDR3 measures 16 amino acids from cysteine to phenylalanine. The read is trimmed to its CDR3 DNA, 48 bases read in frame from base 1. Via the germline V gene (reference sequence), CDR1 is LNHDA and CDR2 SQIVND. The junction shows trimming of 4 bases on V and 1 base on J, plus 13 bases between the germline ends.

Sample: PBMCs. The receptor was isolated from a man aged 18 to 30 in good health and CMV-seronegative. The sequence is built from TRBV19 and TRBJ2-2; TRBD1 is a weak D gene call, 5 bases matching. The DNA sequence reads TGTGCCAGTAGTACCGCCAGGGAACTGAACACCGGGGAGCTGTTTTTT. Translation gives CASSTARELNTGELFF.